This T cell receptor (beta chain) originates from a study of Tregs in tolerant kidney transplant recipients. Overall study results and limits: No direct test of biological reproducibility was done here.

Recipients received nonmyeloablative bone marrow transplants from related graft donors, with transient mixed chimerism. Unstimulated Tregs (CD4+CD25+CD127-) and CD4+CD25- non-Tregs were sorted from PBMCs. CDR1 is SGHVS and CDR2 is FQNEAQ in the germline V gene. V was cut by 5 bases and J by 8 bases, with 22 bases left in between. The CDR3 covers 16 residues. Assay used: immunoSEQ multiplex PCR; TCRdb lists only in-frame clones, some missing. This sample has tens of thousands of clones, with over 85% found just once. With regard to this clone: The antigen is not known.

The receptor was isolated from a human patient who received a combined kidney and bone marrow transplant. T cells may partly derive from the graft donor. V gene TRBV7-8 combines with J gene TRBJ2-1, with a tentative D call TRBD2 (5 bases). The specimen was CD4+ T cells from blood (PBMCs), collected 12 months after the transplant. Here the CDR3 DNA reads TGTGCCAGCAGCAGGCGCCGGGATAGAGCCTTGGATGAGCAGTTCTTC. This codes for CASSRRRDRALDEQFF.